A single sample is the source of the 7 T cell receptor beta chains below, sequenced in a study of cytotoxic CD8 clonotypes in ibrutinib-treated CLL. The table came from immunoSEQ multiplex PCR; TCRdb's copy has only in-frame clones and leaves some out. Among around 200,000 clones, around 70% were seen once, and the ten largest hold 5.9%. The sample here was PBMCs, taken after 12 months of ibrutinib treatment. Receptors originate from a human donor with chronic lymphocytic leukemia.

The chain employs TRBV4-3 and TRBJ2-3, with 10 bases fitting TRBD2. J lost 5 bases, V lost 0 bases, and 11 bases had no gene match. The CDR3 is made up of 18 amino acids. Germline V gene data show CDR1 as LGHNA and CDR2 as YSLEER. The CDR3 spells CASSQEVPAGGPGDTQYF. CDR3 in DNA: TGCGCCAGCAGCCAAGAGGTCCCAGCGGGAGGGCCAGGAGATACGCAGTATTTT.

The chain combines TRBV27 with TRBJ2-2; possible D gene TRBD2, 6 bases. The CDR3 extends over 16 amino acids. Trimming took off 7 bases at V and 0 bases at J, with 15 bases between the two ends. CDR1 and CDR2 from the germline V gene are MNHEY and SMNVEV (reference sequence). Here the CDR3 DNA reads TGTGCCAGCATCCCAAGTCGACTAGCGAACACCGGGGAGCTGTTTTTT. Protein sequence: CASIPSRLANTGELFF.

This sequence joins TRBV27 and TRBJ2-6; unclear D gene. Germline V CDR1 and CDR2: MNHEY, SMNVEV (reference sequence). V dropped 7 bases and J dropped 0 bases, with 13 bases sitting between them. The CDR3 is 16 amino acids. The CDR3 DNA reads as TGTGCCAGCACCCTTGAGGCCTACTCTGGGGCCAACGTCCTGACTTTC. Translated: CASTLEAYSGANVLTF.

This clone occurred a few times. J is TRBJ1-2 and V is TRBV7-3; maybe TRBD1 (5 bases). The ends were cut back, 5 bases at V and 5 bases at J, with 18 bases in the middle. The CDR3 contains 15 residues. In germline, CDR1 is SGHTA, CDR2 FQGTGA. CDR3 nucleotides: TGTGCCAGCAGCGCAGACGGGACGGAAGGATATGGCTACACCTTC. Protein sequence: CASSADGTEGYGYTF.

This clone was observed a few times. The chain uses TRBV30 and TRBJ1-4; TRBD1 is a possible D gene (6 bases). The CDR3 extends over 13 amino acids. CDR1 and CDR2 from the germline V gene are GTSNPN and SVGIG (reference sequence). V was cut by 4 bases and J by 5 bases, with 11 bases left in between. CDR3 in DNA: TGTGCCTGGAATTTCAGGGGCAATGAAAAACTGTTTTTT. Its translation: CAWNFRGNEKLFF.

This rearrangement joins TRBV27 to TRBJ2-5; D gene unclear. Germline lookup yields CDR1 MNHEY and CDR2 SMNVEV (reference sequence). CDR3 length equals 12 residues. Trimming stripped 5 bases from V and 7 bases from J, with 11 bases between. The CDR3 DNA reads TGTGCCAGCAGTCAACCGCCAGGGACCCAGTACTTC. Translated, it gives CASSQPPGTQYF.

The chain recombines TRBV7-9 with TRBJ1-5, with D unclear. The germline CDR1 and CDR2 sequences are SEHNR and FQNEAQ (reference sequence). The CDR3 contains 14 residues. Trimming shortened V by 3 bases and J by 5 bases, and 11 bases separated the two germline ends. CDR3 sequence reads: CASSLATRDQPQHF. DNA for the CDR3: TGTGCCAGCAGCTTGGCAACTCGGGATCAGCCCCAGCATTTT.